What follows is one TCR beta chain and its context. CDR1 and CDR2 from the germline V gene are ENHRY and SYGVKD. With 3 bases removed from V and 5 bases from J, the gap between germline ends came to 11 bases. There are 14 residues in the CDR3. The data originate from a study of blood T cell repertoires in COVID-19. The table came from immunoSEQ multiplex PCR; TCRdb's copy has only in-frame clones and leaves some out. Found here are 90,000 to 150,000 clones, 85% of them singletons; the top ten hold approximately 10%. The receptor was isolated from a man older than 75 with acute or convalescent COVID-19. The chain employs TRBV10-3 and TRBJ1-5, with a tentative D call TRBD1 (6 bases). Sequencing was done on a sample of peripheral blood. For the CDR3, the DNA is TGTGCCATCAGTGAACGGACAGTTGATCAGCCCCAGCATTTT. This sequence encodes CAISERTVDQPQHF.